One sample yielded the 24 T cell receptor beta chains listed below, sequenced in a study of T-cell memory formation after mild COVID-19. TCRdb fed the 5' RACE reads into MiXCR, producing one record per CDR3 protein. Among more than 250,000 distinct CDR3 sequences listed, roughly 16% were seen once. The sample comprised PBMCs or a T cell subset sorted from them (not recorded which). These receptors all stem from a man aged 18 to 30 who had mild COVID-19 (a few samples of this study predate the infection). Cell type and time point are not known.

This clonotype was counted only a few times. CDR3: CSAKTTGVYEQYV. CDR3 DNA: TGCAGTGCCAAAACAACAGGGGTTTACGAGCAGTACGTC. This rearrangement joins TRBV20-1 to TRBJ2-7; 7 bases line up with TRBD1. Trimming cost V 6 bases and J 4 bases; bases outside gene matches: 9. CDR1 is DFQATT and CDR2 is SNEGSKA in the germline V gene (reference sequence). This CDR3 is built from 13 residues.

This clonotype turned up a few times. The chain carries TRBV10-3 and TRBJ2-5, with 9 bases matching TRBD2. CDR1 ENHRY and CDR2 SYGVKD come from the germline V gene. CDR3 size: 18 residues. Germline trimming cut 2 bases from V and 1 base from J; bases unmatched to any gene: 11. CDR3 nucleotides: TGTGCCATCAGTGAGGCCTTAGGGAGCGGGGGGTCCCAAGAGACCCAGTACTTC. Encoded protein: CAISEALGSGGSQETQYF.

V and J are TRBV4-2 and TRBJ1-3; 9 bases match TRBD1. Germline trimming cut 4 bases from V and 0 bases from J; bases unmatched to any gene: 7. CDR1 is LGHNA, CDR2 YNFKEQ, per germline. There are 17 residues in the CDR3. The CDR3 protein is CASSRDRALSSGNTIYF. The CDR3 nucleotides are TGTGCCAGCAGCCGGGACAGGGCGCTCAGCTCTGGAAACACCATATATTTT.

This chain's CDR3 is CASSHGLAGGRYQETQYF. The CDR3 coding sequence is TGCGCCAGCAGCCACGGACTAGCGGGGGGCAGGTACCAAGAGACCCAGTACTTC. The J gene is TRBJ2-5, the V gene TRBV4-1, with 14 bases aligning to TRBD2. This CDR3 has 18 amino acids. Germline loops: CDR1 MGHRA, CDR2 YSYEKL. Trimming cost V 3 bases and J 0 bases; bases outside gene matches: 6.

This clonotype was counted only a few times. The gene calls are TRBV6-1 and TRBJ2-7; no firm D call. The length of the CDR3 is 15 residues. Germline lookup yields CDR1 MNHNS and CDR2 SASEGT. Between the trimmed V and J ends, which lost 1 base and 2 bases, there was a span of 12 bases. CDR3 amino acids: CASSEGPIDTYEQYV. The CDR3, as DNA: TGTGCCAGCAGTGAAGGTCCTATCGATACCTACGAGCAGTACGTC.

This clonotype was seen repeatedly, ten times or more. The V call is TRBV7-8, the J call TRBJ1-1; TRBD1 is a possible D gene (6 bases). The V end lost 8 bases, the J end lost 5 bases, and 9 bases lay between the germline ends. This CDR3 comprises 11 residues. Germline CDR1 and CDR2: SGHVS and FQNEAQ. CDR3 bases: TGTGCCAGCCAGGGGCTGACTGAAGCTTTCTTT. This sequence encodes CASQGLTEAFF.

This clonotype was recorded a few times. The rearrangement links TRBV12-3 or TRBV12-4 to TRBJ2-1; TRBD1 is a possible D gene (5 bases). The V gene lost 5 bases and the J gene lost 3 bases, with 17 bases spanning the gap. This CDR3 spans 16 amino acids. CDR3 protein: CASSHGAKYHYNEQFF. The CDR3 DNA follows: TGTGCCAGCAGTCATGGGGCCAAATACCACTACAATGAGCAGTTCTTC.

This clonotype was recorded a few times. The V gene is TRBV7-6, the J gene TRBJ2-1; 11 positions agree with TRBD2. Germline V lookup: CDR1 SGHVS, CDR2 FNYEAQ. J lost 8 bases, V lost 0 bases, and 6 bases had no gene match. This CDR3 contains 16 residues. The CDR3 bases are TGTGCCAGCAGCTTAGCGTCCCTAGCGGGGGGATATGAGCAGTTCTTC. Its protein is CASSLASLAGGYEQFF.

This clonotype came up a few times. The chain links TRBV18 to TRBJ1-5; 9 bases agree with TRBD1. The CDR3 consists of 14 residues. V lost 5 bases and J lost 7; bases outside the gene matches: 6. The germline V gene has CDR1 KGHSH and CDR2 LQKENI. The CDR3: CASSGTGRDQPQHF. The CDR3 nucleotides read TGTGCCAGCTCAGGGACAGGGAGGGACCAGCCCCAGCATTTT.

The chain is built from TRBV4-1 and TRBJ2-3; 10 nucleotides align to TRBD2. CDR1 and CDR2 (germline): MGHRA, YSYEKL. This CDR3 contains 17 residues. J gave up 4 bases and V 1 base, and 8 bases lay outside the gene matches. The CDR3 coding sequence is TGCGCCAGCAGCCAAGCCGGTTGGCTAGCGGGGGCAGATACGCAGTATTTT. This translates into CASSQAGWLAGADTQYF.

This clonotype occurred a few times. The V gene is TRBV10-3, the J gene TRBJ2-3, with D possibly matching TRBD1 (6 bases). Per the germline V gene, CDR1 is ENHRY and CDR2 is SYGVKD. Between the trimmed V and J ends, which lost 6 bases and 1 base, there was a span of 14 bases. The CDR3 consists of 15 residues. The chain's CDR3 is CAISTPNRGTDTQYF. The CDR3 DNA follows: TGTGCCATCAGCACCCCGAACAGGGGCACAGATACGCAGTATTTT.

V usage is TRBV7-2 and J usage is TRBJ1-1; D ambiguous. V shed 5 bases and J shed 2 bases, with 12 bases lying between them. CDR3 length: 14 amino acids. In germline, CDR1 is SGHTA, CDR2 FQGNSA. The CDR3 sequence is CASSVSPHNTEAFF. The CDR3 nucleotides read TGTGCCAGCAGCGTCTCCCCTCACAACACTGAAGCTTTCTTT.

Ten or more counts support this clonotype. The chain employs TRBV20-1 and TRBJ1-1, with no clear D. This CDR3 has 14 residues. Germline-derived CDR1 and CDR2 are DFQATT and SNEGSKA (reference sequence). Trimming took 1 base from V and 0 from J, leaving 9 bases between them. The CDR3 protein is CSARANALNTEAFF. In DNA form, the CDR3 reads TGCAGTGCTAGAGCTAATGCTTTGAACACTGAAGCTTTCTTT.

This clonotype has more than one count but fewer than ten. The CDR3 spells CASIPGQGETQYF. The DNA of the CDR3 is TGTGCCAGCATACCCGGACAGGGAGAGACCCAGTACTTC. The chain employs TRBV6-2 or TRBV6-3 and TRBJ2-5; TRBD1 aligns across 8 bases. CDR3 length: 13 amino acids. The germline V gene has CDR1 MNHEY and CDR2 SVGEGT. V shed 7 bases and J 4 bases; nucleotides not matched to a gene: 5.

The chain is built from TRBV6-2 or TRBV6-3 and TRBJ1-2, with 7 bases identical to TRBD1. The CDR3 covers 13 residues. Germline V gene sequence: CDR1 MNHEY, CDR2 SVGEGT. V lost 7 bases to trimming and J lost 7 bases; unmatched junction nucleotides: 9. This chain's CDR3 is CASKPDRAVGYTF. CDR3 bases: TGTGCCAGCAAACCCGACAGGGCTGTTGGCTACACCTTC.

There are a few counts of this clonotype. CDR3 in amino acids: CASSVSGSNTGELFF. The CDR3, as DNA: TGTGCCAGCAGCGTTAGCGGGTCCAACACCGGGGAGCTGTTTTTT. The V and J genes are TRBV9 and TRBJ2-2, with 7 bases that match TRBD2. Germline V gives CDR1 SGDLS, CDR2 YYNGEE. The CDR3 spans 15 residues. V lost 2 bases, J lost 2 bases, and 3 bases stayed unmatched. Filled out from reference TRBV9 and TRBJ2-2, the complete variable domain reads DSGVTQTPKHLITATGQRVTLRCSPRSGDLSVYWYQQSLDQGLQFLIQYYNGEERAKGNILERFSAQQFPDLHSELNLSSLELGDSALYFCASSVSGSNTGELFFGEGSRLTVL.

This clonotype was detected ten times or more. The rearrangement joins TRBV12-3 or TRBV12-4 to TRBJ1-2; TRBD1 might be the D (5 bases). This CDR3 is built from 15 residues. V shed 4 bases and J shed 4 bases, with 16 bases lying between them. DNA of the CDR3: TGTGCCAGCAGTTCCGGGACGGACAATTTCTATGGCTACACCTTC. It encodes CASSSGTDNFYGYTF.

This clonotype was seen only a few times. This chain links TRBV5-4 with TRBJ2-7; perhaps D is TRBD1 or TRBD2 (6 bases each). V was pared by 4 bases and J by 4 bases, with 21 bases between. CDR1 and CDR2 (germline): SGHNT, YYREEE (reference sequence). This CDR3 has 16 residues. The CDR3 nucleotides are TGTGCCAGCAGCCCGGCCCACAGGGTGGGAGGTTACGAGCAGTACTTC. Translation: CASSPAHRVGGYEQYF.

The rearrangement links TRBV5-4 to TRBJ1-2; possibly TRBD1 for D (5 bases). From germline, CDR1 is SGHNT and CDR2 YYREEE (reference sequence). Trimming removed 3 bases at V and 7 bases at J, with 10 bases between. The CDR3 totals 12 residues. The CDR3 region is CASSSGRGGYTF. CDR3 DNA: TGTGCCAGCAGCTCAGGGAGGGGTGGCTACACCTTC.

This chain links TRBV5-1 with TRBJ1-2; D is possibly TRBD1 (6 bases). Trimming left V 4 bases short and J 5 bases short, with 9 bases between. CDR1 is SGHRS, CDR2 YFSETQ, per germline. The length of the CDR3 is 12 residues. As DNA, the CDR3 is TGCGCCAGCAGCACACAGGGATATGGCTACACCTTC. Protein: CASSTQGYGYTF.

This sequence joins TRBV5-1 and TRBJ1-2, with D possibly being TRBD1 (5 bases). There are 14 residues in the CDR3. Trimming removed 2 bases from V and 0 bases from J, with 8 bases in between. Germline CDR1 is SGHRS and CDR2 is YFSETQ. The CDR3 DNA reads TGCGCCAGCAGCTTCTCGACAGCTAACTATGGCTACACCTTC. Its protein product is CASSFSTANYGYTF.

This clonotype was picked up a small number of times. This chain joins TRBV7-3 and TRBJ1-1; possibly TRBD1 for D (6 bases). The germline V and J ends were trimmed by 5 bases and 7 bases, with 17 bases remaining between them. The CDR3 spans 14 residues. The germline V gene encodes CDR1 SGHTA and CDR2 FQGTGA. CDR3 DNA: TGTGCCAGCAGCGCCCCCCCGGGACACTGTGAAGCTTTCTTT. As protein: CASSAPPGHCEAFF. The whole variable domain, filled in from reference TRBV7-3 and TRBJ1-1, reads GAGVSQTPSNKVTEKGKYVELRCDPISGHTALYWYRQSLGQGPEFLIYFQGTGAADDSGLPNDRFFAVRPEGSVSTLKIQRTERGDSAVYLCASSAPPGHCEAFFGQGTRLTVV.

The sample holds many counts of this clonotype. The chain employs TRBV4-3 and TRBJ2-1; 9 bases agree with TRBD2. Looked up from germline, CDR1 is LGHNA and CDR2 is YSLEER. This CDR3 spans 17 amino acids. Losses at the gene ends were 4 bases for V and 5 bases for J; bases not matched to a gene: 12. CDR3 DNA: TGCGCCAGCAGCCGTCTATACGTAGCGGGGGACAACAATGAGCAGTTCTTC. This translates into CASSRLYVAGDNNEQFF.

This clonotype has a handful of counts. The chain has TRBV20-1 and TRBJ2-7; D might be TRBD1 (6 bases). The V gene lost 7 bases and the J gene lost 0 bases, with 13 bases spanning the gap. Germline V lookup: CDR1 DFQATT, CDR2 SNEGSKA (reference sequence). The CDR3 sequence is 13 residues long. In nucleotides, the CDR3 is TGCAGTGTTCGGACAGCCACCTCCTACGAGCAGTACGTC. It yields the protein CSVRTATSYEQYV.